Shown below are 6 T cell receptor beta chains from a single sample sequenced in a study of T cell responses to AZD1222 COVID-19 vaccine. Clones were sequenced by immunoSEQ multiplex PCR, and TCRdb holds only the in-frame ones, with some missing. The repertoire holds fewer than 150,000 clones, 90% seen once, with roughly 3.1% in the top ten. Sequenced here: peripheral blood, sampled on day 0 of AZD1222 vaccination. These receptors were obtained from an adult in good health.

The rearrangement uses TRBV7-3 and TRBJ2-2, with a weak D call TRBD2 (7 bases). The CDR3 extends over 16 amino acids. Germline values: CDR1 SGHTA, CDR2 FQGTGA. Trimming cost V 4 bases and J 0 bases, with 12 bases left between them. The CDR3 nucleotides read TGTGCCAGCAGCTCCAGAGGGGGGGCGAACACCGGGGAGCTGTTTTTT. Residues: CASSSRGGANTGELFF.

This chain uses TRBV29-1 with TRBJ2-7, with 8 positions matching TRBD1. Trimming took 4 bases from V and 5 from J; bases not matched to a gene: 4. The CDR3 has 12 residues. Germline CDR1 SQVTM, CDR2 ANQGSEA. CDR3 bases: TGCAGCGTTGGGACAGGGTACCACGAGCAGTACTTC. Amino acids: CSVGTGYHEQYF.

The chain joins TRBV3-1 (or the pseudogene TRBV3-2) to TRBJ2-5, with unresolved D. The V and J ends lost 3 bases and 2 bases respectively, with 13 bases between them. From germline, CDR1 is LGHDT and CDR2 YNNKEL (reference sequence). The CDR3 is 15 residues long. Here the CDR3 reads CASSQTGGFQETQYF. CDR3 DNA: TGTGCCAGCAGCCAGACCGGTGGATTTCAAGAGACCCAGTACTTC.

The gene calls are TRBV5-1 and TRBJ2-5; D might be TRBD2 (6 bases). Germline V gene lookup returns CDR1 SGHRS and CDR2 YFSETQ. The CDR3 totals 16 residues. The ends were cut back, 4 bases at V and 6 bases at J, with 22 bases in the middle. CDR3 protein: CASSLGGGTGTQTQYF. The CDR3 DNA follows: TGCGCCAGCAGCCTCGGAGGTGGGACTGGGACCCAGACCCAGTACTTC. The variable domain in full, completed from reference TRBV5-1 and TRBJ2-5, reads KAGVTQTPRYLIKTRGQQVTLSCSPISGHRSVSWYQQTPGQGLQFLFEYFSETQRNKGNFPGRFSGRQFSNSRSEMNVSTLELGDSALYLCASSLGGGTGTQTQYFGPGTRLLVL.

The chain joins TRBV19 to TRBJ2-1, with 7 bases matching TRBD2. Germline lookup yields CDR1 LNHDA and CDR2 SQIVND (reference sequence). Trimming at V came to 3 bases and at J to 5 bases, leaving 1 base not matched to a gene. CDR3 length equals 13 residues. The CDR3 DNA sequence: TGTGCCAGTAGTATCGGACTAGACAATGAGCAGTTCTTC. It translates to CASSIGLDNEQFF.

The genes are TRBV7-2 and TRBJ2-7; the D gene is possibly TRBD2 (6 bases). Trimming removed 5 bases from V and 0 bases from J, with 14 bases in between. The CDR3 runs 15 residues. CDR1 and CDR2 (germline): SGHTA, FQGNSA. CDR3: CASSVGGGGSYEQYF. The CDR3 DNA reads TGTGCCAGCAGCGTCGGGGGTGGTGGCTCCTACGAGCAGTACTTC.